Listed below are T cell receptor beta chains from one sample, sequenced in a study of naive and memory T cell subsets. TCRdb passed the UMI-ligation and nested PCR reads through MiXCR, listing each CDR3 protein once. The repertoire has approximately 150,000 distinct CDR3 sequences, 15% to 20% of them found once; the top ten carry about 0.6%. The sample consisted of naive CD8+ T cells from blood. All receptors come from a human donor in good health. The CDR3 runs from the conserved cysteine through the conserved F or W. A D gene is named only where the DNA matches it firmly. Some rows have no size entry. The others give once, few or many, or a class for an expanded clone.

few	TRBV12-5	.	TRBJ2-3	TGTGCTAGTGCCAGAGATACGCAGTATTTT	CASARDTQYF
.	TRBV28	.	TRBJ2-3	TGTGCCAGCAGTTCATTAGCGGAGGGCACAGATACGCAGTATTTT	CASSSLAEGTDTQYF
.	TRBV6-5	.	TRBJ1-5	TGTGCCAGCAGTTCAGACAGCTTCAATCAGCCCCAGCATTTT	CASSSDSFNQPQHF
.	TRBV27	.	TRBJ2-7	TGTGCCAGCAGTTCCACGCCCTCGGGCGGGTCCTACGAGCAGTACTTC	CASSSTPSGGSYEQYF
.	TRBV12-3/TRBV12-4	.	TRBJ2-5	TGTGCCAGCACACGGGAGTCACAAGAGACCCAGTACTTC	CASTRESQETQYF
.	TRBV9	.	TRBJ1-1	TGTGCCAGCAGCGTAGCACTGAACACTGAAGCTTTCTTT	CASSVALNTEAFF
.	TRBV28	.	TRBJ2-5	TGTGCCAGCAGTTGGTCCCAAGCGGGTGAACAAGAGACCCAGTACTTC	CASSWSQAGEQETQYF
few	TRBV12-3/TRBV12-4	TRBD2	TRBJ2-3	TGTGCCAGCAGCCACAGCGGGAGGGGCACAGATACGCAGTATTTT	CASSHSGRGTDTQYF
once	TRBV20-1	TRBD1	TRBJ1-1	TGCAGTGCTAGAGATTTACAGGGGGAGGGGGGCACTGAAGCTTTCTTT	CSARDLQGEGGTEAFF
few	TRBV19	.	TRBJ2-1	TGTGCCAGTAGCCGGGTGGGAACCTACAATGAGCAGTTCTTC	CASSRVGTYNEQFF
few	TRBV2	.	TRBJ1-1	TGTGCCAGCAGCTCCGAGGGGGGGAAGAACACTGAAGCTTTCTTT	CASSSEGGKNTEAFF
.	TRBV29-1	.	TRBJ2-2	TGCAGCGTTGAGGGGTTAGGGGCTAACACCGAGGAGCTGTTTTTT	CSVEGLGANTEELFF
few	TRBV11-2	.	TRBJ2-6	TGTGCCAGCAGCTCAGAATCTGGGGCCAACGTCCTGACTTTC	CASSSESGANVLTF
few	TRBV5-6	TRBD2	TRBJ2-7	TGTGCCAGCCAGGCATTGACTAGCGGGATAAACGAGCAGTACTTC	CASQALTSGINEQYF
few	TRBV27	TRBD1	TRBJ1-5	TGTGCCAGCAGTTCAATCGGGACAGTCAATCAGCCCCAGCATTTT	CASSSIGTVNQPQHF
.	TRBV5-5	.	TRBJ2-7	TGTGCCAGCTTTCCGGGATCGGGGTACGAGCAGTACTTC	CASFPGSGYEQYF
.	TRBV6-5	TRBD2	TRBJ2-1	TGTGCCAGCGGACCGGGACTAGCGGGAGAGGCCTACAATGAGCAGTTCTTC	CASGPGLAGEAYNEQFF
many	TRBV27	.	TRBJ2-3	TGTGCCAGCAGGGGGGATACGCAGTATTTT	CASRGDTQYF
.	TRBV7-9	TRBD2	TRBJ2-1	TGTGCCAGCAGCTTAATCGGACTAGCGGGGGACAATGAGCAGTTCTTC	CASSLIGLAGDNEQFF
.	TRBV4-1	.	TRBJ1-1	TGCGCCAGCAGCCAGCACGTGAACACTGAAGCTTTCTTT	CASSQHVNTEAFF
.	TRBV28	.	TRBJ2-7	TGTGCCAGCAGTCCACGACAGGCTAGCTCCTACGAGCAGTACTTC	CASSPRQASSYEQYF
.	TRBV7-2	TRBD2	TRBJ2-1	TGTGCCAGCAGCTCGGGACTAGCAAATGAGCAGTTCTTC	CASSSGLANEQFF
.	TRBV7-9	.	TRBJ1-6	TGTGCCAGCAGCTCCCTTCCGGGAAGCTCCTATAATTCACCCCTCCACTTT	CASSSLPGSSYNSPLHF
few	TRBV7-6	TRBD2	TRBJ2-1	TGTGCCAGCAGCTATCTAGCGGGTTTGGGGGAGCAGTTCTTC	CASSYLAGLGEQFF
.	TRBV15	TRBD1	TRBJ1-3	TGTGCCACCAGCAGAGGACAGGGATCTGGAAACACCATATATTTT	CATSRGQGSGNTIYF
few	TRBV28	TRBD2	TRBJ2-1	TGTGCCAGCAGTTCGCGACTAGCGGGGCCCTACAATGAGCAGTTCTTC	CASSSRLAGPYNEQFF
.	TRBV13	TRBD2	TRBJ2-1	TGTGCCAGCAGCGCGAAAGCCAGCGGGAGAGAGAATGAGCAGTTCTTC	CASSAKASGRENEQFF
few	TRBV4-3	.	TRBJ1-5	TGCGCCAGCAGCCCGGACCTCAATCAGCCCCAGCATTTT	CASSPDLNQPQHF
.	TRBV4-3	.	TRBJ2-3	TGCGCCAGCAGCCAAGTCTCGGGAACCCCAGATACGCAGTATTTT	CASSQVSGTPDTQYF
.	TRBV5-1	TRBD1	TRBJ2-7	TGCGCCAGCAGCATGGGGGACAGACAGTACTTC	CASSMGDRQYF
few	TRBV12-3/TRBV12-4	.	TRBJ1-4	TGTGCCAGCAGTTTCCTGGGTGATGAAAAACTGTTTTTT	CASSFLGDEKLFF
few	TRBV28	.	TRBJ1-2	TGTGCCAGCACGTTCAGGCTTAACTATGGCTACACCTTC	CASTFRLNYGYTF
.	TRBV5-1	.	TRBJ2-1	TGCGCCAGCAGCTCCGGGCTCCACAATGAGCAGTTCTTC	CASSSGLHNEQFF
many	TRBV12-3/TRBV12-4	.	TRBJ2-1	TGTGCCAGCAGTCCCGGACACCAGCAGTTCTTC	CASSPGHQQFF
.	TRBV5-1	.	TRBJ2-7	TGCGCCAGCAGCTTGGGACAGTCGACCTACGAGCAGTACTTC	CASSLGQSTYEQYF